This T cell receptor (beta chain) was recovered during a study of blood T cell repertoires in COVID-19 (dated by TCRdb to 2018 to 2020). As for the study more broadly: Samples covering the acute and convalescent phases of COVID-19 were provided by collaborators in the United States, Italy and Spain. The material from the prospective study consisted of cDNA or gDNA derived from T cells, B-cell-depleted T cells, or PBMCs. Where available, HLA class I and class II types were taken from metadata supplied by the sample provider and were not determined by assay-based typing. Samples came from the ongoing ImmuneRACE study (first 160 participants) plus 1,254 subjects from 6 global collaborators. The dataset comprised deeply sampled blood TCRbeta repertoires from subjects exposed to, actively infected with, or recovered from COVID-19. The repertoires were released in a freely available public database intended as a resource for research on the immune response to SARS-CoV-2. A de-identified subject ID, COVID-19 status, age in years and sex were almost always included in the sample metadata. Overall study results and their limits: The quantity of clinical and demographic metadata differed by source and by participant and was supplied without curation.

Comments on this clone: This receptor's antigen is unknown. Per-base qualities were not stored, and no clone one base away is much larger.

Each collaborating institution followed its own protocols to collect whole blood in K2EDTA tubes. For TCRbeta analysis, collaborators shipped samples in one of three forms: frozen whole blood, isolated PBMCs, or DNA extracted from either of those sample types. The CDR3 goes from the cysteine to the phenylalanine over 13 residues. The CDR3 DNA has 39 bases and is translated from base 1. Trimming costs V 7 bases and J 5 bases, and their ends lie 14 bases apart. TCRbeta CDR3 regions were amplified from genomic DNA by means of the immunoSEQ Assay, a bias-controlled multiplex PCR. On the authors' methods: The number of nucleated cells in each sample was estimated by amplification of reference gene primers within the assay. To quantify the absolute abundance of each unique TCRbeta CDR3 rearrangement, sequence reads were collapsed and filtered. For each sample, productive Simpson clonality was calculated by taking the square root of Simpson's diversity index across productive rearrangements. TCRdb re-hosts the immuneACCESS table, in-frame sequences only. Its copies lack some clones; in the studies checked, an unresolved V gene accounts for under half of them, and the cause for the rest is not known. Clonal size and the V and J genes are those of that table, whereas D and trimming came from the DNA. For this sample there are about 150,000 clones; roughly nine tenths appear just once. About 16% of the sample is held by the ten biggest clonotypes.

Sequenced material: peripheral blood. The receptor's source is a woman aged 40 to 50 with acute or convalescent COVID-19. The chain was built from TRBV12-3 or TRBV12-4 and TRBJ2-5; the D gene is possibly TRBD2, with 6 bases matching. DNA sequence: TGTGCCAGCACCGGACTACCTCGGGAGACCCAGTACTTC. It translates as CASTGLPRETQYF.